The 24 T cell receptor beta chains presented below share a single source sample, sequenced in a study of blood T cell repertoires in COVID-19. The table came from immunoSEQ multiplex PCR; TCRdb's copy has only in-frame clones and leaves some out. The sample has 150,000 or so clones; about 87% are singletons. Sequencing input: peripheral blood. The origin of the receptors is a woman aged 70-85 years with COVID-19, enrolled during active disease.

The chain's CDR3 is CASSPLGSGTGRIGNTEAFF. As DNA, the CDR3 is TGTGCCAGCTCACCATTGGGCTCCGGGACAGGGAGGATCGGGAACACTGAAGCTTTCTTT. The rearrangement links TRBV18 to TRBJ1-1, with 9 bases identical to TRBD1. With V trimmed by 2 bases and J by 1 base, 17 bases remained unmatched. The CDR3 runs 20 residues. Per germline, CDR1 KGHSH and CDR2 LQKENI.

This rearrangement joins TRBV6-5 to TRBJ1-6; TRBD1 is a possible D gene (6 bases). From germline, CDR1 is MNHEY and CDR2 SVGAGI. V was pared by 7 bases and J by 7 bases, with 14 bases between. This CDR3 contains 14 residues. CDR3 loop: CASTPRDTNSPLHF. The CDR3 nucleotides are TGTGCCAGCACGCCCCGGGACACAAATTCACCCCTCCACTTT.

The gene calls are TRBV7-2 and TRBJ1-2; weak D call: TRBD1 (5 bases). Trimming removed 3 bases at V and 12 bases at J, with 20 bases between. The CDR3 contains 14 residues. CDR1 is SGHTA, CDR2 FQGNSA, per germline. The CDR3 DNA follows: TGTGCCAGCAGCTTGGCAGGGATAACCCCCCTTCACACCTTC. This codes for CASSLAGITPLHTF.

The chain carries TRBV5-6 and TRBJ2-1; possibly TRBD1 for D (6 bases). Per germline, CDR1 SGHDT and CDR2 YYEEEE. CDR3 length equals 16 residues. The V gene lost 1 base and the J gene lost 2 bases, with 13 bases spanning the gap. CDR3 nucleotides: TGTGCCAGCAGCTTGAAGGGACACGGCGCCTACAATGAGCAGTTCTTC. It specifies CASSLKGHGAYNEQFF.

The chain joins TRBV7-3 to TRBJ1-5, with TRBD1 identical over 7 bases. V lost 6 bases, J lost 1 base, and 6 bases stayed unmatched. CDR3 length equals 15 residues. Germline assignment: CDR1 SGHTA and CDR2 FQGTGA. CDR3 sequence: CASSQDRDSNQPQHF. The CDR3 DNA is TGTGCCAGCAGTCAAGACAGGGACAGCAATCAGCCCCAGCATTTT. Combining the CDR3 with reference TRBV7-3 and TRBJ1-5 gives the whole variable domain GAGVSQTPSNKVTEKGKYVELRCDPISGHTALYWYRQSLGQGPEFLIYFQGTGAADDSGLPNDRFFAVRPEGSVSTLKIQRTERGDSAVYLCASSQDRDSNQPQHFGDGTRLSIL.

This rearrangement joins TRBV2 to TRBJ2-7; D is perhaps TRBD2 (6 bases). Germline lookup yields CDR1 SNHLY and CDR2 FYNNEI. The CDR3 has 15 residues. V was shortened by 3 bases and J by 6 bases, with 18 bases between the two germline ends. DNA of the CDR3: TGTGCCAGCAGTGAGGGGGTCAGGAGGGATTCCGAGCAGTACTTC. Translated, it gives CASSEGVRRDSEQYF.

This clone was recorded once. V and J are TRBV28 and TRBJ2-7, with TRBD1 matching over 7 bases. CDR3 length: 17 residues. From germline, CDR1 is MDHEN and CDR2 SYDVKM. V dropped 3 bases and J dropped 2; count of bases not matched to a gene: 13. The CDR3 DNA reads as TGTGCCAGCAGTTTCCAAACAGGGGAAAGACCCACCTACGAGCAGTACTTC. Amino acids: CASSFQTGERPTYEQYF. The full variable domain, completed using reference TRBV28 and TRBJ2-7, is DVKVTQSSRYLVKRTGEKVFLECVQDMDHENMFWYRQDPGLGLRLIYFSYDVKMKEKGDIPEGYSVSREKKERFSLILESASTNQTSMYLCASSFQTGERPTYEQYFGPGTRLTVT.

This clone was recorded only once. The rearrangement joins TRBV30 to TRBJ2-2, with D perhaps matching TRBD1 (6 bases). Germline V gene sequence: CDR1 GTSNPN, CDR2 SVGIG (reference sequence). V lost 2 bases and J lost 5, with 18 bases in between. This CDR3 region has 16 residues. The CDR3 DNA follows: TGTGCCTGGAGTCCTCGTGGCAGGGGATTTACCGGGGAGCTGTTTTTT. Translation gives CAWSPRGRGFTGELFF.

This rearrangement joins TRBV5-1 to TRBJ2-3; 7 bases fit TRBD1. The germline CDR1 and CDR2 sequences are SGHRS and YFSETQ. This CDR3 contains 14 residues. Germline trimming cut 1 base from V and 4 bases from J; bases unmatched to any gene: 3. The CDR3 coding sequence is TGCGCCAGCAGCTTGAGCAGGGGGTCAGATACGCAGTATTTT. As protein: CASSLSRGSDTQYF.

This chain links TRBV24-1 with TRBJ1-1; 10 bases are a match to TRBD1. The CDR3 sequence is 16 residues long. The germline CDR1 and CDR2 sequences are KGHDR and SFDVKD. Losses at the gene ends were 8 bases for V and 5 bases for J; bases not matched to a gene: 13. Written as DNA, the CDR3 is TGTGCCACCACCACCAACCCGGGACAGGGGAAAACTGAAGCTTTCTTT. Residues: CATTTNPGQGKTEAFF.

The V and J genes are TRBV6-5 and TRBJ2-7; 11 nucleotides align to TRBD1. The J segment lost 3 bases and the V segment lost 7 bases, leaving 8 bases of the junction unmatched. CDR3 size: 15 residues. From germline, CDR1 is MNHEY and CDR2 SVGAGI. The CDR3, as DNA: TGTGCCAGCAACCCCCGGGACAGGGGGGGCTACGAGCAGTACTTC. The encoded protein is CASNPRDRGGYEQYF.

The chain couples TRBV3-1 (or the pseudogene TRBV3-2) to TRBJ2-3; TRBD2 aligns across 12 bases. The CDR3 extends over 15 amino acids. With 3 bases clipped from V and 6 bases from J, the junction kept 4 bases outside the gene matches. Germline V lookup: CDR1 LGHDT, CDR2 YNNKEL (reference sequence). The CDR3 DNA reads TGTGCCAGCAGCCAGACTAGCGGGGGAGGCGATACGCAGTATTTT. It translates to CASSQTSGGGDTQYF.

The rearrangement uses TRBV3-1 (or the pseudogene TRBV3-2) and TRBJ1-4, with TRBD1 identical over 8 bases. The V gene's germline CDR1 is LGHDT and CDR2 YNNKEL (reference sequence). The V and J ends lost 3 bases and 3 bases, in that order; junction bases with no gene match: 3. The CDR3 has 15 amino acids. The CDR3 here is CASSHSDRANEKLFF. In DNA form, the CDR3 reads TGTGCCAGCAGCCACTCGGACAGGGCTAATGAAAAACTGTTTTTT.

This clone was observed once. The CDR3 DNA sequence: TGTGCCAGCAGCCGGGGGGGCAGACCTACCATGAACACTGAAGCTTTCTTT. This gives the protein CASSRGGRPTMNTEAFF. The chain joins TRBV2 to TRBJ1-1; weak D call: TRBD1 (6 bases). V shed 6 bases and J shed 0 bases, with 20 bases lying between them. Per germline, CDR1 SNHLY and CDR2 FYNNEI. The CDR3 runs to 17 residues.

V is TRBV7-2 and J is TRBJ2-7, with 11 bases that match TRBD2. From germline, CDR1 is SGHTA and CDR2 FQGNSA. This CDR3 contains 16 residues. Trimming at V came to 5 bases and at J to 0 bases, leaving 6 bases not matched to a gene. The CDR3 region has the DNA TGTGCCAGCAGCCGCGCTAGCGGGGGGTCCTCCTACGAGCAGTACTTC. Translating gives CASSRASGGSSYEQYF.

The CDR3 DNA sequence: TGTGCCAGCAGCTTAGGTGCGATGAGCATGAACACTGAAGCTTTCTTT. This translates into CASSLGAMSMNTEAFF. The chain carries TRBV7-9 and TRBJ1-1; no clear D. Deletions cut 1 base from V and 0 bases from J, with 12 bases between. Germline V gene sequence: CDR1 SEHNR, CDR2 FQNEAQ (reference sequence). The CDR3 spans 16 residues. The complete variable domain, with remaining parts taken from reference TRBV7-9 and TRBJ1-1, reads DTGVSQNPRHKITKRGQNVTFRCDPISEHNRLYWYRQTLGQGPEFLTYFQNEAQLEKSRLLSDRFSAERPKGSFSTLEIQRTEQGDSAMYLCASSLGAMSMNTEAFFGQGTRLTVV.

V and J are TRBV7-2 and TRBJ2-5; 14 positions agree with TRBD2. V lost 0 bases to trimming and J lost 1 base; unmatched junction nucleotides: 7. Germline CDR1 is SGHTA and CDR2 is FQGNSA. The CDR3 totals 19 residues. DNA of the CDR3: TGTGCCAGCAGCTTAGCAGGACTAGCGGGGGGCCGGGCCCAAGAGACCCAGTACTTC. As protein: CASSLAGLAGGRAQETQYF.

The J gene is TRBJ1-2, the V gene TRBV5-4; a weak D match, TRBD1 (6 bases). The germline V gene has CDR1 SGHNT and CDR2 YYREEE (reference sequence). V lost 4 bases and J lost 0, with 10 bases in between. The CDR3 totals 14 residues. In DNA form, the CDR3 reads TGTGCCAGCAGCCCCGGGACAACTAACTATGGCTACACCTTC. Protein product: CASSPGTTNYGYTF.

This clone occurred a few times. The chain uses TRBV28 and TRBJ2-3; the match to TRBD2 covers 16 bases. This CDR3 has 18 amino acids. The germline V gene encodes CDR1 MDHEN and CDR2 SYDVKM. Trimming at V came to 6 bases and at J to 2 bases, leaving 8 bases not matched to a gene. CDR3 in DNA: TGTGCCAGCAGCCTCGGGACTAGCGGGGGGGTCTCCACAGATACGCAGTATTTT. Residues: CASSLGTSGGVSTDTQYF. Looking up the rest from reference TRBV28 and TRBJ2-3 gives the full variable domain: DVKVTQSSRYLVKRTGEKVFLECVQDMDHENMFWYRQDPGLGLRLIYFSYDVKMKEKGDIPEGYSVSREKKERFSLILESASTNQTSMYLCASSLGTSGGVSTDTQYFGPGTRLTVL.

The chain carries TRBV27 and TRBJ2-3; D perhaps matches TRBD2 (5 bases). Trimming took off 3 bases at V and 1 base at J, with 8 bases between the two ends. The length of the CDR3 is 14 residues. In germline, CDR1 is MNHEY, CDR2 SMNVEV (reference sequence). The CDR3 sequence is CASSFNGGTDTQYF. CDR3 sequence (DNA): TGTGCCAGCAGTTTTAACGGGGGCACAGATACGCAGTATTTT.

This chain connects TRBV18 to TRBJ1-2; a weak D match, TRBD1 (6 bases). Trimming left V 2 bases short and J 4 bases short, with 14 bases between. Germline CDR1 is KGHSH and CDR2 is LQKENI. The CDR3 is 15 amino acids. CDR3 in DNA: TGTGCCAGCTCACCAGAGGGGGGGAATGGCTATGGCTACACCTTC. The encoded protein is CASSPEGGNGYGYTF.

Here the CDR3 reads CASRTRTFKGGNEQFF. DNA for the CDR3: TGTGCCAGCAGAACTAGGACGTTCAAAGGGGGCAATGAGCAGTTCTTC. The rearrangement uses TRBV28 and TRBJ2-1; D perhaps matches TRBD1 (6 bases). The CDR3 covers 16 residues. With 6 bases removed from V and 6 bases from J, the gap between germline ends came to 21 bases. CDR1 and CDR2 (germline): MDHEN, SYDVKM.

J is TRBJ1-1 and V is TRBV3-1 (or the pseudogene TRBV3-2); D is ambiguous. Trimming removed 6 bases at V and 4 bases at J, with 15 bases between. Germline V gene lookup returns CDR1 LGHDT and CDR2 YNNKEL (reference sequence). The CDR3 is 14 amino acids. CDR3 bases: TGTGCCAGCAGAGCTCGGGCGGGTGGCACTGAAGCTTTCTTT. Its translation: CASRARAGGTEAFF.

V usage is TRBV6-6 and J usage is TRBJ2-7; a possible D gene is TRBD2 (5 bases). CDR3 size: 13 residues. Germline V gene sequence: CDR1 MNHNY, CDR2 SVGAGI (reference sequence). Trimming shortened V by 6 bases and J by 0 bases, and 9 bases separated the two germline ends. CDR3 sequence: CASREADSYEQYF. The CDR3 nucleotides read TGTGCCAGCAGGGAGGCGGACTCCTACGAGCAGTACTTC.